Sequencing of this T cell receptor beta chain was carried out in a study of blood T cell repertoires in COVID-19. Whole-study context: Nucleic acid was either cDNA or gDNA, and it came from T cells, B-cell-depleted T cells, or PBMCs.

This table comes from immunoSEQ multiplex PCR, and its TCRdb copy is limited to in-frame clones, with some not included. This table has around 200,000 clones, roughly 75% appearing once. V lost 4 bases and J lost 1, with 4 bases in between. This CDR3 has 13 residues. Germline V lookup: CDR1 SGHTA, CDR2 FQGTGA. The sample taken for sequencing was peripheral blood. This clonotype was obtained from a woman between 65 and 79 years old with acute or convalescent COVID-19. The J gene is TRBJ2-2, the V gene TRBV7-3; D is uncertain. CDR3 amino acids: CASSYRNTGELFF. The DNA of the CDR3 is TGTGCCAGCAGCTATAGGAACACCGGGGAGCTGTTTTTT.